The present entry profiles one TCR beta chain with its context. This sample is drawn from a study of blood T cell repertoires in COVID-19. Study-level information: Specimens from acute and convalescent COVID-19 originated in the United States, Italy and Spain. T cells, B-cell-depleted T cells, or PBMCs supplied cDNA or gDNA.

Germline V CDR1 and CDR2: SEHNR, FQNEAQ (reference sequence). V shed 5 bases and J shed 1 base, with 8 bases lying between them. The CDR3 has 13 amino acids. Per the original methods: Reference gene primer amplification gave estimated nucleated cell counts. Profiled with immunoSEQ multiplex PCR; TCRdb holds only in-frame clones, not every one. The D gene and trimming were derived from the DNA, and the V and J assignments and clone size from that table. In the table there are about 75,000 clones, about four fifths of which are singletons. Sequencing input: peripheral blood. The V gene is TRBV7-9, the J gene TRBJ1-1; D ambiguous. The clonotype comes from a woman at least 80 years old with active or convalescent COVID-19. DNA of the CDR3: TGTGCCAGCAGCCCCCGCGGGAACACTGAAGCTTTCTTT. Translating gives CASSPRGNTEAFF.